Sequencing of this TCR beta chain was carried out in a study of T cell repertoires in cytomegalovirus infection. Study information: CMV infection plus the matching HLA type was flagged by public TCR beta signatures.

In this sample, this clonotype turned up a few times. This CDR3 is 15 amino acids long. CDR1 and CDR2 from the germline V gene are LNHDA and SQIVND (reference sequence). The V and J ends lost 6 bases and 1 base respectively, with 15 bases between them. TCRdb re-called the reads through MiXCR, storing one row per CDR3 protein. The data show more than 500,000 distinct CDR3 sequences, more than 15% seen once. This TCR came from a human donor in good health (CMV status not recorded). Some clones in this sample may be carry-over from other donors' samples. Sequenced: CD8+ T cells from PBMCs. This chain links TRBV19 with TRBJ1-1, with D tentatively TRBD1 (5 bases). CDR3: CASRPIGEENTEAFF. Here the CDR3 DNA reads TGTGCCAGTAGACCCATAGGGGAGGAGAACACTGAAGCTTTCTTT.